One sample yielded the 19 T cell receptor beta chains listed below, sequenced in a study of blood T cell repertoires in COVID-19. Generated by immunoSEQ multiplex PCR, the TCRdb table keeps only in-frame clones and is missing some. The profile shows nearly 25,000 clones, around 90% of them singletons. Sequenced input: peripheral blood. The receptors were gathered from an older man with active COVID-19.

The chain is built from TRBV7-8 and TRBJ2-3; TRBD2 matches 7 bases. This CDR3 is 14 amino acids long. The V segment lost 6 bases and the J segment 3 bases; nucleotides outside the gene matches: 6. Germline CDR1 reads SGHVS; CDR2 reads FQNEAQ. CDR3 sequence reads: CASRLGGITDTQYF. DNA of the CDR3: TGTGCCAGCAGGCTGGGGGGGATAACAGATACGCAGTATTTT. The whole variable domain, filled in from reference TRBV7-8 and TRBJ2-3, reads GAGVSQSPRYKVAKRGQDVALRCDPISGHVSLFWYQQALGQGPEFLTYFQNEAQLDKSGLPSDRFFAERPEGSVSTLKIQRTQQEDSAVYLCASRLGGITDTQYFGPGTRLTVL.

This rearrangement joins TRBV4-1 to TRBJ2-7, with 11 bases matching TRBD2. Germline loops: CDR1 MGHRA, CDR2 YSYEKL. Unmatched junction bases numbered 7, after V lost 3 bases and J lost 3 bases. The CDR3 extends over 16 amino acids. CDR3 DNA sequence: TGCGCCAGCAGCCATGGGGCTAGCGGGAGGAGCTACGAGCAGTACTTC. Protein product: CASSHGASGRSYEQYF.

V usage is TRBV14 and J usage is TRBJ1-4, with 7 bases aligning to TRBD1. J was trimmed by 7 bases and V by 4 bases; bases with no gene match: 18. The length of the CDR3 is 18 residues. Per germline, CDR1 SGHDN and CDR2 FVKESK. The CDR3 DNA follows: TGTGCCAGCAGCCTTGACAGGGACAATCCTTACGGGAGTGAAAAACTGTTTTTT. Its translation is CASSLDRDNPYGSEKLFF.

The chain combines TRBV28 with TRBJ2-7; tentatively, D is TRBD1 (5 bases). With 3 bases removed from V and 12 bases from J, the gap between germline ends came to 21 bases. Germline V gene lookup returns CDR1 MDHEN and CDR2 SYDVKM. The CDR3 runs to 14 residues. CDR3 sequence reads: CASSFSRGALRWYF. The CDR3 coding sequence is TGTGCCAGCAGTTTCTCCCGTGGGGCCCTGAGGTGGTACTTC.

This chain links TRBV15 with TRBJ2-3; D is possibly TRBD1 (8 bases). This CDR3 is 16 amino acids long. Per germline, CDR1 LNHNV and CDR2 YYDKDF (reference sequence). Trimming removed 4 bases from V and 3 bases from J, with 17 bases in between. CDR3 DNA: TGTGCCACCAGCATTGGCCACAGGGGGGGGACAGATACGCAGTATTTT. Its translation: CATSIGHRGGTDTQYF.

The rearrangement uses TRBV5-1 and TRBJ1-3, with 10 bases fitting TRBD1. The V gene's germline CDR1 is SGHRS and CDR2 YFSETQ. V lost 5 bases, J lost 0 bases, and 8 bases stayed unmatched. The length of the CDR3 is 17 residues. The CDR3: CASSVTGGSGSGNTIYF. CDR3 in DNA: TGCGCCAGCAGTGTGACAGGGGGCTCGGGCTCTGGAAACACCATATATTTT.

This clone occurred once. V usage is TRBV10-3 and J usage is TRBJ2-1; 11 nucleotides match TRBD2. Trimming took 5 bases from V and 5 from J; bases not matched to a gene: 8. CDR1 ENHRY and CDR2 SYGVKD come from the germline V gene. The CDR3 loop spans 16 amino acids. CDR3: CAISKRLAGFHNEQFF. The CDR3 DNA follows: TGTGCCATCAGTAAGAGACTAGCGGGGTTCCACAATGAGCAGTTCTTC.

The genes are TRBV20-1 and TRBJ2-7; possibly TRBD1 for D (5 bases). CDR3 length equals 15 residues. Trimming stripped 3 bases from V and 2 bases from J, with 17 bases between. CDR1 is DFQATT, CDR2 SNEGSKA, per germline (reference sequence). Here the CDR3 reads CSASLNPSRAYEQYF. CDR3 in DNA: TGCAGTGCTAGTCTCAATCCTTCCAGGGCCTACGAGCAGTACTTC.

V usage is TRBV5-1 and J usage is TRBJ2-5; tentatively, D is TRBD1 (6 bases). The CDR3 has 16 amino acids. Germline-derived CDR1 and CDR2 are SGHRS and YFSETQ. Trimming shortened V by 0 bases and J by 1 base, and 13 bases separated the two germline ends. CDR3 DNA: TGCGCCAGCAGCTTGGGGCAGGGGCGTCCCCAAGAGACCCAGTACTTC. Protein: CASSLGQGRPQETQYF.

The CDR3 bases are TGTGCCAGCTCACCAGACAGTTACAATGAGCAGTTCTTC. It codes for CASSPDSYNEQFF. The chain recombines TRBV18 with TRBJ2-1, with TRBD1 as a possible D gene (5 bases). V was clipped by 2 bases and J by 4 bases, with 6 bases between them. This CDR3 is 13 amino acids long. In germline, CDR1 is KGHSH, CDR2 LQKENI.

This chain uses TRBV19 with TRBJ2-1; tentatively, D is TRBD1 (6 bases). This CDR3 is 15 amino acids long. V shed 6 bases and J shed 3 bases, with 15 bases lying between them. Germline-derived CDR1 and CDR2 are LNHDA and SQIVND (reference sequence). Here the CDR3 reads CASRGADPNYNEQFF. In nucleotides, the CDR3 is TGTGCCAGTAGGGGGGCAGACCCTAACTACAATGAGCAGTTCTTC.

This chain joins TRBV18 and TRBJ1-6; tentative D call: TRBD1 (6 bases). This CDR3 has 14 residues. V dropped 6 bases and J dropped 7 bases, with 13 bases sitting between them. Germline lookup yields CDR1 KGHSH and CDR2 LQKENI. CDR3 DNA sequence: TGTGCCAGCTCTCACGACAGGAAAAATTCACCCCTCCACTTT. Its translation: CASSHDRKNSPLHF.

V and J are TRBV11-2 and TRBJ2-7, with 9 bases that match TRBD1. This CDR3 has 15 residues. The ends lost 9 bases at V and 1 base at J; junction bases unmatched: 10. Germline CDR1 reads SGHAT; CDR2 reads FQNNGV. The CDR3 region is CASGTGPGESYEQYF. The CDR3 nucleotides are TGTGCCAGTGGGACAGGGCCCGGGGAGTCCTACGAGCAGTACTTC.

The chain links TRBV7-9 to TRBJ2-7; possible D gene TRBD1, 7 bases. In germline, CDR1 is SEHNR, CDR2 FQNEAQ (reference sequence). CDR3 length: 15 residues. V was shortened by 5 bases and J by 3 bases, with 17 bases between the two germline ends. Here the CDR3 reads CASSAGGSQNYEQYF. The CDR3 DNA sequence: TGTGCCAGCAGCGCAGGGGGGTCCCAAAACTACGAGCAGTACTTC.

The J gene is TRBJ1-2, the V gene TRBV28; 7 bases map to TRBD1. V shed 1 base, J shed 2 bases, and the junction held 10 bases outside the gene matches. Germline CDR1 MDHEN, CDR2 SYDVKM. The CDR3 contains 17 residues. The CDR3 reads CASSLYETGQRNYGYTF. In DNA, the CDR3 is TGTGCCAGCAGTTTATACGAAACGGGACAGAGGAACTATGGCTACACCTTC.

The V and J genes are TRBV28 and TRBJ2-1; D uncertain. CDR3 length: 14 residues. Trimming removed 6 bases at V and 2 bases at J, with 11 bases between. Germline lookup yields CDR1 MDHEN and CDR2 SYDVKM. The CDR3 loop reads CASSEFVAYNEQFF. CDR3 coding DNA: TGTGCCAGCAGCGAGTTTGTCGCCTACAATGAGCAGTTCTTC.

The CDR3 reads CASSYSGYRAGNTIYF. Written as DNA, the CDR3 is TGTGCCAGCAGTTACTCTGGTTACAGGGCTGGAAACACCATATATTTT. This rearrangement joins TRBV6-5 to TRBJ1-3, with D maybe TRBD1 (6 bases). This CDR3 is 16 amino acids long. Germline CDR1 is MNHEY and CDR2 is SVGAGI. Trimming left V 0 bases short and J 2 bases short, with 11 bases between.

The CDR3, as DNA: TGTGCCAGCACCGACGGCCTAGCGGGAGGAGATACGCAGTATTTT. Encoded protein: CASTDGLAGGDTQYF. This sequence joins TRBV28 and TRBJ2-3; the match to TRBD2 covers 11 bases. Germline loops: CDR1 MDHEN, CDR2 SYDVKM. The CDR3 spans 15 residues. J was trimmed by 5 bases and V by 7 bases; bases with no gene match: 8. The full variable domain, its missing parts supplied by reference TRBV28 and TRBJ2-3, is DVKVTQSSRYLVKRTGEKVFLECVQDMDHENMFWYRQDPGLGLRLIYFSYDVKMKEKGDIPEGYSVSREKKERFSLILESASTNQTSMYLCASTDGLAGGDTQYFGPGTRLTVL.

The chain has TRBV29-1 and TRBJ2-5, with TRBD1 matching over 11 bases. Germline V CDR1 and CDR2: SQVTM, ANQGSEA. The CDR3 extends over 15 amino acids. V shed 6 bases and J 9 bases; nucleotides not matched to a gene: 15. In DNA form, the CDR3 reads TGCAGCGTCGTCAGGACAGGGGGCGGTTGGGAGTCCCAGTACTTC. This translates into CSVVRTGGGWESQYF.